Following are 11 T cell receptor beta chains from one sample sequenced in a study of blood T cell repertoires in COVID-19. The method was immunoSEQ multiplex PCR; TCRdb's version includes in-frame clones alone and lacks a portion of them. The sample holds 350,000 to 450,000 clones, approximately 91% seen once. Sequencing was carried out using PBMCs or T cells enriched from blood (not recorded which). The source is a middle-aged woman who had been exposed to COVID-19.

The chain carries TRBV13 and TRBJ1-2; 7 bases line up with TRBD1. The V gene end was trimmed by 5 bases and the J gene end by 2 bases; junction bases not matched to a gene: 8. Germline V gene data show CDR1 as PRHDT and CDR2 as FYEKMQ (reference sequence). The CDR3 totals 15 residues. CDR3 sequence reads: CASSPRTGWNYGYTF. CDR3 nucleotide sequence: TGTGCCAGCAGCCCACGGACAGGTTGGAACTATGGCTACACCTTC.

CDR3 in amino acids: CASSENNNYGYTF. CDR3 DNA: TGTGCCAGCAGTGAAAACAATAACTATGGCTACACCTTC. The chain recombines TRBV6-1 with TRBJ1-2; unclear D gene. The CDR3 sequence is 13 residues long. Germline CDR1 and CDR2: MNHNS and SASEGT. V gave up 2 bases and J gave up 1 base, with 5 bases separating them.

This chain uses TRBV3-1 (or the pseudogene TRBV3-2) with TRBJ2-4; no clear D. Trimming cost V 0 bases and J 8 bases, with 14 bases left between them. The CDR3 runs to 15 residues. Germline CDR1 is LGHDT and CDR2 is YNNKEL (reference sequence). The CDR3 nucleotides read TGTGCCAGCAGCCAAGATCAGCCGGGTCCGTACATTCAGTACTTC. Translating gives CASSQDQPGPYIQYF.

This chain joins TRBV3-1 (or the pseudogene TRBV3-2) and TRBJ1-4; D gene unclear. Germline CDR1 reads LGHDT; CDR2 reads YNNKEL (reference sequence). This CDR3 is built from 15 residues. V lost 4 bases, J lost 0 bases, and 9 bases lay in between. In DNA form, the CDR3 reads TGTGCCAGCAGCCGGGCGGGAGCAACTAATGAAAAACTGTTTTTT. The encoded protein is CASSRAGATNEKLFF.

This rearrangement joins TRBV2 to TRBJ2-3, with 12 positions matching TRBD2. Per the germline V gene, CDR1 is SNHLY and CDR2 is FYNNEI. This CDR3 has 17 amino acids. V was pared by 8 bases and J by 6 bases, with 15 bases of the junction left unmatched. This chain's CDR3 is CASGGMGLAGGPDTQYF. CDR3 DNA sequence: TGTGCCAGCGGGGGGATGGGGCTAGCGGGAGGGCCGGATACGCAGTATTTT. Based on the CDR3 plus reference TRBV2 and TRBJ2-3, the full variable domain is EPEVTQTPSHQVTQMGQEVILRCVPISNHLYFYWYRQILGQKVEFLVSFYNNEISEKSEIFDDQFSVERPDGSNFTLKIRSTKLEDSAMYFCASGGMGLAGGPDTQYFGPGTRLTVL.

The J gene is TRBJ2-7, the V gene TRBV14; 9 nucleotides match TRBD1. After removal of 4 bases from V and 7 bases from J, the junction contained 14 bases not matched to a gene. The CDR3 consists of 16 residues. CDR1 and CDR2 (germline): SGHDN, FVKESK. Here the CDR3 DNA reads TGTGCCAGCAGCCCGCTGTTGGGACAGGGTCCGGGAGAGCAGTACTTC. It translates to CASSPLLGQGPGEQYF.

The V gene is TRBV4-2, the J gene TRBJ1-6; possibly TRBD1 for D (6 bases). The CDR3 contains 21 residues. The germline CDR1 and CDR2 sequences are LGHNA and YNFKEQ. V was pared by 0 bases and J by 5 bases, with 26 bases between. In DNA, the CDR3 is TGTGCCAGCAGCCAAGATGCAGGGGCCGTTATCAGTACTTTCAATAATTCACCCCTCCACTTT. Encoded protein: CASSQDAGAVISTFNNSPLHF.

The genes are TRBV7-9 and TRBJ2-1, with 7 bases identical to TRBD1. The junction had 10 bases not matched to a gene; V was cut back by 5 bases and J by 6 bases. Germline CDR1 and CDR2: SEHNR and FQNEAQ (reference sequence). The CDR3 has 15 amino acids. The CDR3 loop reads CASSITGVLSNEQFF. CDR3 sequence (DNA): TGTGCCAGCAGCATAACAGGGGTTCTAAGCAATGAGCAGTTCTTC.

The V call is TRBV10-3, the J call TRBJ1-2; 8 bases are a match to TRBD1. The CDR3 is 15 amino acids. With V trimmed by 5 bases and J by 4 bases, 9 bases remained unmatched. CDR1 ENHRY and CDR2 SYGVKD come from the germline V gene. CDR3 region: CAISQTGAVGYGYTF. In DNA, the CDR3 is TGTGCCATCAGTCAGACAGGGGCGGTGGGCTATGGCTACACCTTC.

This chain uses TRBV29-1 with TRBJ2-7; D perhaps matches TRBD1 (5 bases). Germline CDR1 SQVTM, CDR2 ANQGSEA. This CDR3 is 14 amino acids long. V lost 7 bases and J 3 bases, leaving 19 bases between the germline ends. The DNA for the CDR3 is TGCAGCGGGCCACCAGACAGTCGCGACTACGAGCAGTACTTC. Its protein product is CSGPPDSRDYEQYF.

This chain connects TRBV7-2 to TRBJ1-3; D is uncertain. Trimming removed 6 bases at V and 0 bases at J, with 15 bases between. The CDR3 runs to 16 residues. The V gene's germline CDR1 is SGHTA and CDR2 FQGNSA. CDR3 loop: CASSLVQSSSGNTIYF. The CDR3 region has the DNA TGTGCCAGCAGTCTGGTACAGTCAAGCTCTGGAAACACCATATATTTT. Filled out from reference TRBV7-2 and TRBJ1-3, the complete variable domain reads GAGVSQSPSNKVTEKGKDVELRCDPISGHTALYWYRQSLGQGLEFLIYFQGNSAPDKSGLPSDRFSAERTGGSVSTLTIQRTQQEDSAVYLCASSLVQSSSGNTIYFGEGSWLTVV.